The sample holds a few counts of the clone carrying this T cell receptor (beta chain). The data were taken from a study of response to subunit inactivated influenza vaccine. The V gene end was trimmed by 4 bases and the J gene end by 2 bases; junction bases not matched to a gene: 4. This CDR3 has 14 residues. Germline V gives CDR1 SGHKS, CDR2 YYEKEE (reference sequence). One entry per CDR3 protein, called by TCRdb with MiXCR from the RT-PCR reads. This table holds a few hundred thousand distinct CDR3 sequences, about 11% found once. These records were also assigned to another study, of T cells expressing NK-cell markers. From that report: Scientists made TCR beta cDNA using 5'RACE template switching with UMIs. Where several donors were concerned, these clonotypes also led the CD3+CD56-NKG2C+ fraction.

This receptor was taken from a man aged 50-59 years who received an inactivated influenza vaccine. The J gene is TRBJ2-7, the V gene TRBV5-5, with TRBD1 matching 9 bases. The sample in question was PBMCs from blood, obtained on the day of vaccination. CDR3 region: CASSAGQGTYEQYF. In DNA form, the CDR3 reads TGTGCCAGCAGCGCGGGACAGGGAACCTACGAGCAGTACTTC.